Listed here is a single TCR beta chain. The sample is drawn from a study of patients and donors after allogeneic stem cell transplantation. TCRdb processed the RT-PCR reads anew with MiXCR; each CDR3 protein has one entry. This sample has 900,000 to 1,000,000 distinct CDR3 sequences, with over 15% found just once. The CDR3 runs 14 residues. V gave up 4 bases and J gave up 4 bases, with 11 bases separating them. Germline V gene lookup returns CDR1 KGHSH and CDR2 LQKENI. This receptor was taken from a human donor who was either an allogeneic HSCT recipient or a stem cell or donor lymphocyte infusion donor (not recorded which). It is not recorded whose cells these are; they may come from a transplant donor. V is TRBV18 and J is TRBJ1-3; no clear D gene. The sequencing input was blood, either unsorted or a sorted T cell fraction (not recorded which). Written as DNA, the CDR3 is TGTGCCAGCTCACGTCGTGAAGACGGAAACACCATATATTTT. Its translation is CASSRREDGNTIYF.